This TCR beta chain was captured by sequencing in a study of cytomegalovirus exposure and HLA in healthy donors. The CDR3 sequence is 17 residues long. Assay: immunoSEQ multiplex PCR; the TCRdb copy retains only in-frame clones and omits some. The sample has about 49,000 clones, roughly nine tenths seen once. The sequence derives from a man between 18 and 29 years old in good health and CMV-seronegative. The chain links TRBV21-1 to TRBJ1-1; TRBD1 is taken as the D call from the table, unchecked against the DNA. TRBV21-1 is labeled a pseudogene. Sequencing used PBMCs. For the CDR3, the DNA is TGTGCCAGCAGCAAATGGTATCTAAGGACATCCGACACTGAAGCTTTCTTT. Protein: CASSKWYLRTSDTEAFF.